Included here is one T cell receptor beta chain sequence, with context. This sample was taken from a study of cytomegalovirus exposure and HLA in healthy donors. PCR primers comprised 60 Vbeta and 13 Jbeta primers. Assay used: immunoSEQ multiplex PCR; TCRdb lists only in-frame clones, some missing. Its table lists under 65,000 clones. This CDR3 has 16 residues. CDR1 and CDR2 (germline): SNHLY, FYNNEI. Trimming took off 8 bases at V and 3 bases at J, with 22 bases between the two ends. This clonotype was sampled from a woman aged 35 to 49 in good health and CMV-seronegative. The V and J genes are TRBV2 and TRBJ1-2; possible D gene TRBD1, 6 bases. Sequencing was done on a sample of PBMCs. The CDR3 region has the DNA TGTGCCAGCTCCCGGGACAACGTTCCCTTTGACTATGGCTACACCTTC. Translating it yields CASSRDNVPFDYGYTF.